This T cell receptor (beta chain) was recovered during a study of CXCR3-negative and CXCR3-positive naive CD8 T cells. In preparing the TRB cDNA libraries, 5' RACE with UMI labels was used. TCRdb derives one entry per CDR3 protein from the 5' RACE reads, leaving out DNA. Its table lists 2,500 to 3,500 distinct CDR3 sequences. Study results and limitations: More hydrophobic TRB CDR3s occurred in CXCR3-positive than in CXCR3-negative naive cells. The study found CXCR3 expression partially decreased after cryopreservation and ran most assays on fresh PBMCs.

Germline V gene sequence: CDR1 SGHTA, CDR2 FQGTGA. This CDR3 region has 16 residues. As to this clonotype: The antigen is not known.

This TCR was sampled from a human donor in good health. Some clones in this sample may be carry-over from other donors' samples. The source material was naive CXCR3+ CD8+ T cells from blood. Subset reported: CD45RO-CCR7+CD27+CD95- naive CD8+ T cells expressing CXCR3 (TNR3+). The V gene is TRBV7-3, the J gene TRBJ2-2; TCRdb reports TRBD2, a call that lacks DNA to check it against. CDR3 loop: CASSPGLAGVTGELFF.